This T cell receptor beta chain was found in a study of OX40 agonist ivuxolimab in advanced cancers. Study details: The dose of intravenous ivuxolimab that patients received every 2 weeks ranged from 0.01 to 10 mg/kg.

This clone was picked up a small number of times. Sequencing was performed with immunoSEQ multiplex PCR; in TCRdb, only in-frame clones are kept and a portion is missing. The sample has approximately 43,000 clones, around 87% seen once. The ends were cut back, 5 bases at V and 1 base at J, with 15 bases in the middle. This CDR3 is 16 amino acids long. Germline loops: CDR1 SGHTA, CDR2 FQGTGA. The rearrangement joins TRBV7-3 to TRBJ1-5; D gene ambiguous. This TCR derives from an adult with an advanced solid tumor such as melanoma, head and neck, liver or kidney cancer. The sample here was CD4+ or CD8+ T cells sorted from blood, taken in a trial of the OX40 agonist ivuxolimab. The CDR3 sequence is CASSGGHTLSNQPQHF. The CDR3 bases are TGTGCCAGCAGCGGAGGTCACACTCTCAGCAATCAGCCCCAGCATTTT.